This T cell receptor (beta chain) derives from a study of tumor-infiltrating lymphocytes in oesophageal squamous cell carcinoma. The CDR3 is 15 amino acids. The germline CDR1 and CDR2 sequences are SGHVS and FQNEAQ. V lost 7 bases and J 6 bases, leaving 19 bases between the germline ends. MiXCR, run by TCRdb on the PCR reads, gives a single entry per CDR3 protein. The sample records approximately 13,000 distinct CDR3 sequences, roughly 50% being singletons. The V gene is TRBV7-8, the J gene TRBJ2-1; perhaps TRBD2 as D (6 bases). This sequence originates from a female donor with esophageal squamous cell carcinoma. The specimen was esophageal tumor tissue. DNA for the CDR3: TGTGCCAGCACCACGACGGGGGAAAGTGTCAATGAGCAGTTCTTC. Translated, it gives CASTTTGESVNEQFF.